A single sample is the source of the 9 T cell receptor beta chains below, sequenced in a study of identical twins. In TCRdb, the 5' RACE reads were re-called with MiXCR into one record per CDR3 protein. The sample records 500,000 to 650,000 distinct CDR3 sequences, roughly 7.2% being singletons. The same sample was also studied in work on yellow fever vaccine responses in identical twins.

What was sequenced was PBMCs. Receptors were obtained from a young woman in good health.

This clonotype occurred a few times. This chain connects TRBV20-1 to TRBJ1-1; tentative D call: TRBD1 (6 bases). This CDR3 is 13 amino acids long. CDR1 is DFQATT and CDR2 is SNEGSKA in the germline V gene (reference sequence). Trimming stripped 8 bases from V and 4 bases from J, with 17 bases between. Here the CDR3 DNA reads TGCAGTTTTTACAGGGAGTATGGCACTGAAGCTTTCTTT. Amino acids: CSFYREYGTEAFF.

This clonotype was recorded a few times. This chain connects TRBV7-9 to TRBJ1-1; 10 bases are shared with TRBD1. The ends lost 3 bases at V and 1 base at J; junction bases unmatched: 8. The germline CDR1 and CDR2 sequences are SEHNR and FQNEAQ (reference sequence). There are 17 residues in the CDR3. In DNA form, the CDR3 reads TGTGCCAGCAGCTTCCGGGACAGGGGTCCCTCGAACACTGAAGCTTTCTTT. Its translation: CASSFRDRGPSNTEAFF.

V usage is TRBV7-9 and J usage is TRBJ2-7; TRBD1 matches 7 bases. Germline V gives CDR1 SEHNR, CDR2 FQNEAQ (reference sequence). V was pared by 5 bases and J by 5 bases, with 3 bases of the junction left unmatched. This CDR3 region has 12 residues. DNA of the CDR3: TGTGCCAGCAGCCGGGACAGCCACGAGCAGTACTTC. Amino acid sequence: CASSRDSHEQYF.

This clonotype was detected a few times. J is TRBJ2-5 and V is TRBV20-1; 7 bases map to TRBD2. Germline V CDR1 and CDR2: DFQATT, SNEGSKA (reference sequence). After removal of 1 base from V and 5 bases from J, the junction contained 25 bases not matched to a gene. The CDR3 is made up of 20 amino acids. CDR3: CSARVASVDVRREREETQYF. The CDR3 DNA sequence: TGCAGTGCTAGAGTGGCGTCTGTCGACGTAAGGCGGGAGAGGGAGGAGACCCAGTACTTC.

This chain uses TRBV27 with TRBJ2-7, with D perhaps given as TRBD1 or TRBD2 (5 bases each). V dropped 2 bases and J dropped 6 bases, with 11 bases sitting between them. Germline CDR1 MNHEY, CDR2 SMNVEV (reference sequence). The length of the CDR3 is 13 residues. Here the CDR3 reads CASSLNVGTEQYF. Written as DNA, the CDR3 is TGTGCCAGCAGTTTAAATGTGGGGACCGAGCAGTACTTC.

This clonotype was observed many times. The chain joins TRBV6-1 to TRBJ2-1, with 7 nucleotides matching TRBD2. The V gene's germline CDR1 is MNHNS and CDR2 SASEGT. Losses at the gene ends were 7 bases for V and 8 bases for J; bases not matched to a gene: 8. The CDR3 has 13 residues. In DNA, the CDR3 is TGTGCCAGCAACGGGGGGAACTCTGATGAGCAGTTCTTC. This codes for CASNGGNSDEQFF.

This clonotype was seen repeatedly, ten times or more. The V and J genes are TRBV6-1 and TRBJ1-2; D might be TRBD1 (6 bases). This CDR3 is built from 13 residues. CDR1 and CDR2 (germline): MNHNS, SASEGT. Deletions cut 6 bases from V and 6 bases from J, with 14 bases between. The chain's CDR3 is CASRQQGPNGYTF. In DNA form, the CDR3 reads TGTGCCAGCAGACAACAGGGTCCCAATGGCTACACCTTC.

This clonotype was seen repeatedly, ten times or more. V gene TRBV20-1 combines with J gene TRBJ2-1, with 7 bases matching TRBD2. The CDR3 sequence is 15 residues long. V lost 6 bases, J lost 0 bases, and 8 bases stayed unmatched. CDR1 is DFQATT, CDR2 SNEGSKA, per germline (reference sequence). The CDR3 nucleotides read TGCAGTGCCCGCGCTAGCGGTCGCTCCTACAATGAGCAGTTCTTC. Protein: CSARASGRSYNEQFF.

In nucleotides, the CDR3 is TGTGCACTCAGTTTTTCCCCGCCCACGGGTGGGGCCAACGTCCTGACTTTC. Protein: CALSFSPPTGGANVLTF. The V gene is TRBV12-3 or TRBV12-4, the J gene TRBJ2-6, with D unresolved. This CDR3 has 17 amino acids.